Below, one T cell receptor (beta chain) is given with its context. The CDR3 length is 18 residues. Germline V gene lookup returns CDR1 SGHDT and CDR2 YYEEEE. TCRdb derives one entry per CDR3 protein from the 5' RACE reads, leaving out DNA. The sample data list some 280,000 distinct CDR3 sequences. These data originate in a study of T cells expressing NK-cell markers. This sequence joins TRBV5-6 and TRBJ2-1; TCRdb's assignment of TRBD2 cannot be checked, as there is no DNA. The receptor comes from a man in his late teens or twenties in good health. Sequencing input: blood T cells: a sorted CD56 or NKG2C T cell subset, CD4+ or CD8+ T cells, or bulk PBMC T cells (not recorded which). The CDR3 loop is CASSTGTSGSGSYNEQFF. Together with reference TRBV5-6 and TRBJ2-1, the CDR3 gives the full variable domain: DAGVTQSPTHLIKTRGQQVTLRCSPKSGHDTVSWYQQALGQGPQFIFQYYEEEERQRGNFPDRFSGHQFPNYSSELNVNALLLGDSALYLCASSTGTSGSGSYNEQFFGPGTRLTVL.